Shown below are 10 T cell receptor beta chains from a single sample sequenced in a study of blood T cell repertoires in COVID-19. Using immunoSEQ multiplex PCR, the repertoire was profiled, and TCRdb retains in-frame clones only, with some absent. Among around 15,000 clones listed, about nine tenths were seen once. The specimen sequenced was peripheral blood. The receptor source for this set is a human donor in a cohort sampled during active COVID-19.

This clone was counted once. The chain employs TRBV29-1 and TRBJ2-1; no reliable D call. The CDR3 is 13 amino acids. Per germline, CDR1 SQVTM and CDR2 ANQGSEA. Trimming pared 5 bases from V and 9 bases from J, leaving 17 bases between. CDR3 nucleotide sequence: TGCAGCGTTATGTCCCTAGGTGGTGGTGAGCAGTTCTTC. Translating gives CSVMSLGGGEQFF.

The rearrangement joins TRBV16 to TRBJ1-2; perhaps TRBD1 as D (5 bases). V lost 7 bases and J lost 7, with 19 bases in between. This CDR3 comprises 14 residues. CDR1 KGHSY and CDR2 FQNENV come from the germline V gene. The CDR3 coding sequence is TGTGCCAGCACCCCCACTGGACAATCGCGTGGCTACACCTTC. Its translation: CASTPTGQSRGYTF.

This chain joins TRBV19 and TRBJ2-7; the match to TRBD1 covers 10 bases. J lost 6 bases, V lost 6 bases, and 8 bases had no gene match. CDR1 LNHDA and CDR2 SQIVND come from the germline V gene (reference sequence). The CDR3 contains 14 residues. The CDR3 sequence: CASRSRDRGFEQYF. CDR3 bases: TGTGCCAGTAGAAGCCGGGACAGGGGTTTCGAGCAGTACTTC.

The V gene is TRBV6-6, the J gene TRBJ1-1; maybe TRBD1 (6 bases). This CDR3 spans 17 amino acids. V was clipped by 5 bases and J by 0 bases, with 19 bases between them. Germline lookup yields CDR1 MNHNY and CDR2 SVGAGI (reference sequence). CDR3 region: CASSPPPGGRMNTEAFF. The CDR3, as DNA: TGTGCCAGCAGTCCCCCGCCTGGGGGCAGAATGAACACTGAAGCTTTCTTT.

The chain recombines TRBV19 with TRBJ1-1, with D unresolved. Germline V gives CDR1 LNHDA, CDR2 SQIVND (reference sequence). The CDR3 contains 14 residues. Trimming removed 3 bases from V and 1 base from J, with 9 bases in between. This chain's CDR3 is CASSMGDSNTEAFF. The CDR3 coding sequence is TGTGCCAGTAGTATGGGAGACTCGAACACTGAAGCTTTCTTT.

This clone ranks as medium-sized. V and J are TRBV7-6 and TRBJ1-5; D not certain. V was pared by 2 bases and J by 2 bases, with 7 bases between. Per germline, CDR1 SGHVS and CDR2 FNYEAQ. The CDR3 has 14 residues. CDR3: CASSLTGGNQPQHF. In nucleotides, the CDR3 is TGTGCCAGCAGCTTAACGGGAGGCAATCAGCCCCAGCATTTT. The whole variable domain, filled in from reference TRBV7-6 and TRBJ1-5, reads GAGVSQSPRYKVTKRGQDVALRCDPISGHVSLYWYRQALGQGPEFLTYFNYEAQQDKSGLPNDRFSAERPEGSISTLTIQRTEQRDSAMYRCASSLTGGNQPQHFGDGTRLSIL.

The chain carries TRBV6-6 and TRBJ1-1, with TRBD1 identical over 7 bases. J gave up 1 base and V 2 bases, and 1 base lay outside the gene matches. The CDR3 is 14 residues long. Germline CDR1 and CDR2: MNHNY and SVGAGI (reference sequence). In nucleotides, the CDR3 is TGTGCCAGCAGTTACCGACAGGGGAACACTGAAGCTTTCTTT. Its translation is CASSYRQGNTEAFF.

This chain links TRBV10-2 with TRBJ2-2; no clear D. Trimming cost V 4 bases and J 1 base, with 4 bases left between them. This CDR3 contains 13 residues. The germline V gene has CDR1 WSHSY and CDR2 SAAADI. The CDR3 coding sequence is TGCGCCAGCAGTGTTCGGAACACCGGGGAGCTGTTTTTT. This translates into CASSVRNTGELFF.

The chain employs TRBV9 and TRBJ1-3, with TRBD1 matching over 7 bases. The CDR3 is 17 residues long. V was clipped by 4 bases and J by 0 bases; unmatched bases: 10. Germline loops: CDR1 SGDLS, CDR2 YYNGEE. CDR3 sequence: CASSPRDRIASGNTIYF. The CDR3 DNA sequence: TGTGCCAGCAGCCCCCGGGACAGAATAGCCTCTGGAAACACCATATATTTT. The variable domain in full, with the rest retrieved from reference TRBV9 and TRBJ1-3, is DSGVTQTPKHLITATGQRVTLRCSPRSGDLSVYWYQQSLDQGLQFLIQYYNGEERAKGNILERFSAQQFPDLHSELNLSSLELGDSALYFCASSPRDRIASGNTIYFGEGSWLTVV.

The V and J genes are TRBV11-3 and TRBJ2-7; TRBD2 is a possible D gene (6 bases). V gave up 11 bases and J gave up 5 bases, with 16 bases separating them. Germline V gene sequence: CDR1 SGHNT, CDR2 YENEEA. CDR3 length: 12 residues. The CDR3 bases are TGTGCCTCCTTGGGGGGTAACGACGAGCAGTACTTC. Its protein is CASLGGNDEQYF.